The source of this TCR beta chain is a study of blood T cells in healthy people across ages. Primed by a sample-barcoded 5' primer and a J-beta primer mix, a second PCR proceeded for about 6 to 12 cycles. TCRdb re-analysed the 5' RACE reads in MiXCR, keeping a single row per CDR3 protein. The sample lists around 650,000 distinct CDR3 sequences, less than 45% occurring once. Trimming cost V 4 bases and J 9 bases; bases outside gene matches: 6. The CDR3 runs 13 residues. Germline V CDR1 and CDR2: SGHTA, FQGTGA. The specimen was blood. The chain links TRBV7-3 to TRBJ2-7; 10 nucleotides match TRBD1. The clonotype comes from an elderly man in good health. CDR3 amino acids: CASSSGTGAVQYF. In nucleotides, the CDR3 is TGTGCCAGCAGCTCTGGGACAGGGGCCGTGCAGTACTTC.